A single sample is the source of the 28 T cell receptor beta chains below, sequenced in a study of blood T cell repertoires in COVID-19. The table came from immunoSEQ multiplex PCR; TCRdb's copy has only in-frame clones and leaves some out. Of roughly 180,000 clones in the sample, approximately 87% are singletons; the top ten hold nearly 4.5%. Sequences were obtained from PBMCs or T cells enriched from blood (not recorded which). All receptors derive from a woman between 45 and 65 years old who had recovered from COVID-19.

The rearrangement uses TRBV11-2 and TRBJ1-2; D is unclear. There are 13 residues in the CDR3. Trimming removed 2 bases from V and 5 bases from J, with 9 bases in between. Germline-derived CDR1 and CDR2 are SGHAT and FQNNGV. CDR3: CASSLPDSYGYTF. The CDR3 nucleotides read TGTGCCAGCAGCTTACCAGACTCTTATGGCTACACCTTC.

This chain connects TRBV28 to TRBJ1-4, with TRBD1 matching over 7 bases. Germline V CDR1 and CDR2: MDHEN, SYDVKM. This CDR3 spans 15 amino acids. J was trimmed by 8 bases and V by 2 bases; bases with no gene match: 8. The CDR3 region is CASSLGRQGREKLFF. The CDR3 DNA reads TGTGCCAGCAGTTTAGGCCGACAGGGCCGGGAAAAACTGTTTTTT.

V and J are TRBV11-3 and TRBJ2-2; TRBD2 is a possible D gene (6 bases). Trimming shortened V by 6 bases and J by 1 base, and 15 bases separated the two germline ends. Germline V gene data show CDR1 as SGHNT and CDR2 as YENEEA. There are 16 residues in the CDR3. The CDR3 spells CASRGGAVLNTGELFF. CDR3 DNA: TGTGCCAGCAGGGGGGGAGCTGTATTGAACACCGGGGAGCTGTTTTTT.

The V and J genes are TRBV6-5 and TRBJ1-5; D perhaps matches TRBD1 (5 bases). The CDR3 sequence is 14 residues long. Germline V gene data show CDR1 as MNHEY and CDR2 as SVGAGI. V lost 6 bases to trimming and J lost 5 bases, with 14 bases between them. The CDR3 spells CASRAEVGDQPQHF. The CDR3 DNA follows: TGTGCCAGCAGAGCCGAGGTAGGGGATCAGCCCCAGCATTTT.

This chain's CDR3 is CASLGPGGARDTQYF. CDR3 DNA: TGTGCCAGCCTAGGCCCGGGGGGGGCCAGGGATACGCAGTATTTT. This chain joins TRBV28 and TRBJ2-3; 8 bases are a match to TRBD2. V lost 8 bases, J lost 6 bases, and 13 bases stayed unmatched. The CDR3 extends over 15 amino acids. CDR1 is MDHEN and CDR2 is SYDVKM in the germline V gene.

The chain couples TRBV7-2 to TRBJ2-2, with 7 nucleotides matching TRBD1. Losses at the gene ends were 2 bases for V and 3 bases for J; bases not matched to a gene: 12. The CDR3 has 18 residues. Looked up from germline, CDR1 is SGHTA and CDR2 is FQGNSA. The CDR3 region has the DNA TGTGCCAGCAGCTTACATCGGCCGCGGACAGGAGACACCGGGGAGCTGTTTTTT. The encoded protein is CASSLHRPRTGDTGELFF.

This chain joins TRBV7-9 and TRBJ1-1; tentatively, D is TRBD1 (6 bases). This CDR3 has 14 residues. Germline CDR1 SEHNR, CDR2 FQNEAQ (reference sequence). Trimming removed 1 base at V and 4 bases at J, with 10 bases between. The CDR3 loop reads CASSLGGGGTEAFF. The CDR3 DNA reads as TGTGCCAGCAGCTTAGGAGGGGGTGGCACTGAAGCTTTCTTT. Full variable domain (outside the CDR3, taken from reference TRBV7-9 and TRBJ1-1): DTGVSQNPRHKITKRGQNVTFRCDPISEHNRLYWYRQTLGQGPEFLTYFQNEAQLEKSRLLSDRFSAERPKGSFSTLEIQRTEQGDSAMYLCASSLGGGGTEAFFGQGTRLTVV.

The rearrangement uses TRBV12-3 or TRBV12-4 and TRBJ1-2; 8 bases match TRBD1. This CDR3 spans 12 amino acids. V was clipped by 5 bases and J by 8 bases; unmatched bases: 4. The CDR3 is CASSRDRRGYTF. The DNA of the CDR3 is TGTGCCAGCAGTCGGGACAGGAGAGGCTACACCTTC.

The chain employs TRBV6-5 and TRBJ1-1, with D tentatively TRBD1 (5 bases). The CDR3 length is 13 residues. Trimming removed 4 bases at V and 6 bases at J, with 12 bases between. Per the germline V gene, CDR1 is MNHEY and CDR2 is SVGAGI. CDR3 nucleotides: TGTGCCAGCAGTTCAGGGTGGTCCGCTGAAGCTTTCTTT. This encodes CASSSGWSAEAFF.

The gene calls are TRBV14 and TRBJ1-6; unclear D gene. Trimming left V 2 bases short and J 8 bases short, with 10 bases between. The CDR3 has 14 residues. Germline assignment: CDR1 SGHDN and CDR2 FVKESK. CDR3 nucleotide sequence: TGTGCCAGCAGCCAATACAGAGCAGATTCACCCCTCCACTTT. It translates to CASSQYRADSPLHF.

This rearrangement joins TRBV27 to TRBJ1-4; D is uncertain. CDR3 length: 15 amino acids. Germline V lookup: CDR1 MNHEY, CDR2 SMNVEV (reference sequence). Trimming cost V 2 bases and J 3 bases, with 10 bases left between them. In DNA, the CDR3 is TGTGCCAGCAGTTTAGGCAGGCTATCTAATGAAAAACTGTTTTTT. Translated: CASSLGRLSNEKLFF. Together with reference TRBV27 and TRBJ1-4, the CDR3 gives the full variable domain: EAQVTQNPRYLITVTGKKLTVTCSQNMNHEYMSWYRQDPGLGLRQIYYSMNVEVTDKGDVPEGYKVSRKEKRNFPLILESPSPNQTSLYFCASSLGRLSNEKLFFGSGTQLSVL.

This clone was counted between two and nine times. The chain uses TRBV11-2 and TRBJ2-3; TRBD2 matches 9 bases. The ends lost 2 bases at V and 5 bases at J; junction bases unmatched: 5. CDR3 length: 15 amino acids. Germline CDR1 and CDR2: SGHAT and FQNNGV. The chain's CDR3 is CASSLLAGWGDTQYF. The CDR3 DNA reads as TGTGCCAGCAGCTTACTAGCGGGGTGGGGAGATACGCAGTATTTT. The variable domain in full, with the rest retrieved from reference TRBV11-2 and TRBJ2-3, is EAGVAQSPRYKIIEKRQSVAFWCNPISGHATLYWYQQILGQGPKLLIQFQNNGVVDDSQLPKDRFSAERLKGVDSTLKIQPAKLEDSAVYLCASSLLAGWGDTQYFGPGTRLTVL.

The chain has TRBV28 and TRBJ1-5, with 8 bases fitting TRBD1. The germline V gene encodes CDR1 MDHEN and CDR2 SYDVKM. This CDR3 spans 15 amino acids. After removal of 7 bases from V and 1 base from J, the junction contained 6 bases not matched to a gene. The CDR3 is CASTNRGGSNQPQHF. CDR3 DNA sequence: TGTGCCAGCACCAACAGGGGGGGGAGCAATCAGCCCCAGCATTTT. The full variable domain, completed using reference TRBV28 and TRBJ1-5, is DVKVTQSSRYLVKRTGEKVFLECVQDMDHENMFWYRQDPGLGLRLIYFSYDVKMKEKGDIPEGYSVSREKKERFSLILESASTNQTSMYLCASTNRGGSNQPQHFGDGTRLSIL.

CDR3 sequence reads: CAISDREGSDTQYF. CDR3 DNA sequence: TGTGCCATCAGTGATCGGGAGGGGTCAGATACGCAGTATTTT. The rearrangement uses TRBV10-3 and TRBJ2-3, with 8 bases lining up with TRBD2. Germline CDR1 reads ENHRY; CDR2 reads SYGVKD. With V trimmed by 3 bases and J by 4 bases, 3 bases remained unmatched. This CDR3 is 14 amino acids long.

The chain recombines TRBV9 with TRBJ1-2; 10 positions match TRBD1. Losses at the gene ends were 3 bases for V and 1 base for J; bases not matched to a gene: 3. CDR3 length equals 15 residues. The germline CDR1 and CDR2 sequences are SGDLS and YYNGEE. CDR3 amino acids: CASSGGQGINYGYTF. The CDR3 DNA follows: TGTGCCAGCAGCGGGGGACAGGGGATTAACTATGGCTACACCTTC.

The V and J genes are TRBV28 and TRBJ1-4; TRBD1 matches 7 bases. Germline lookup yields CDR1 MDHEN and CDR2 SYDVKM. V lost 6 bases, J lost 2 bases, and 6 bases stayed unmatched. The CDR3 consists of 15 residues. CDR3 sequence reads: CASRGGQLTNEKLFF. CDR3 DNA sequence: TGTGCCAGCAGGGGGGGACAGCTCACTAATGAAAAACTGTTTTTT. Full variable domain (missing parts from reference TRBV28 and TRBJ1-4): DVKVTQSSRYLVKRTGEKVFLECVQDMDHENMFWYRQDPGLGLRLIYFSYDVKMKEKGDIPEGYSVSREKKERFSLILESASTNQTSMYLCASRGGQLTNEKLFFGSGTQLSVL.

The chain carries TRBV18 and TRBJ1-1; D call uncertain. CDR1 is KGHSH and CDR2 is LQKENI in the germline V gene. The CDR3 is 12 amino acids. V dropped 7 bases and J dropped 1 base, with 7 bases sitting between them. The CDR3 DNA reads as TGTGCCAGCTTTCCTTCGAACACTGAAGCTTTCTTT. Translating gives CASFPSNTEAFF.

V and J are TRBV3-1 (or the pseudogene TRBV3-2) and TRBJ1-3; a possible D gene is TRBD1 (5 bases). This CDR3 contains 17 residues. The germline V and J ends were trimmed by 3 bases and 0 bases, with 15 bases remaining between them. Germline V gives CDR1 LGHDT, CDR2 YNNKEL (reference sequence). CDR3 in DNA: TGTGCCAGCAGCCAGGGCCTGGGGCCCAACTCTGGAAACACCATATATTTT. Amino acids: CASSQGLGPNSGNTIYF.

The DNA for the CDR3 is TGTGCCAGCAGCCCGCGACAGGGGGCGAACACTGAAGCTTTCTTT. Its protein product is CASSPRQGANTEAFF. The V and J genes are TRBV7-3 and TRBJ1-1, with 10 positions matching TRBD1. CDR3 length equals 15 residues. J lost 1 base, V lost 5 bases, and 4 bases had no gene match. Germline V lookup: CDR1 SGHTA, CDR2 FQGTGA.

The chain carries TRBV12-5 and TRBJ2-7, with TRBD1 matching 10 bases. CDR3 length: 17 residues. From germline, CDR1 is LGHNT and CDR2 FRNRAP. V trimming: 1 base; J trimming: 6 bases; junction bases outside the gene matches: 12. The CDR3 spells CASGLAPPSDRGREQYV. CDR3 DNA: TGTGCTAGTGGTTTGGCTCCACCCAGCGACAGGGGGCGCGAGCAGTACGTC.

This clone was counted a single time. V and J are TRBV7-9 and TRBJ1-2; no clear D gene. Trimming pared 5 bases from V and 6 bases from J, leaving 19 bases between. The CDR3 covers 15 residues. The germline V gene encodes CDR1 SEHNR and CDR2 FQNEAQ (reference sequence). CDR3 DNA: TGTGCCAGCAGCGACTACCTGGGCCAAGCTCATGGCTACACCTTC. Translation: CASSDYLGQAHGYTF. The variable domain in full, completed from reference TRBV7-9 and TRBJ1-2, reads DTGVSQNPRHKITKRGQNVTFRCDPISEHNRLYWYRQTLGQGPEFLTYFQNEAQLEKSRLLSDRFSAERPKGSFSTLEIQRTEQGDSAMYLCASSDYLGQAHGYTFGSGTRLTVV.

The rearrangement uses TRBV10-2 and TRBJ2-7; 9 bases line up with TRBD2. This CDR3 contains 14 residues. The ends lost 6 bases at V and 6 bases at J; junction bases unmatched: 9. Germline CDR1 is WSHSY and CDR2 is SAAADI. Written as DNA, the CDR3 is TGCGCCAGCAGCGGGTGGGGTAGCGGGAGCGAGCAGTACGTC. This encodes CASSGWGSGSEQYV.

J is TRBJ1-3 and V is TRBV4-3; 8 bases align to TRBD1. The CDR3 is made up of 17 amino acids. V was clipped by 2 bases and J by 1 base; unmatched bases: 7. Germline assignment: CDR1 LGHNA and CDR2 YSLEER. The CDR3 protein is CASSQHGQGVSGNTIYF. The CDR3 nucleotides are TGCGCCAGCAGCCAACACGGACAGGGAGTATCTGGAAACACCATATATTTT.

The V call is TRBV4-3, the J call TRBJ2-2; D remains ambiguous. Trimming cost V 5 bases and J 1 base, with 11 bases left between them. This CDR3 contains 15 residues. CDR1 and CDR2 (germline): LGHNA, YSLEER. CDR3 region: CASSVMRQNTGELFF. The CDR3 nucleotides read TGCGCCAGCAGCGTTATGCGGCAGAACACCGGGGAGCTGTTTTTT.

The gene calls are TRBV7-9 and TRBJ1-2; 7 nucleotides align to TRBD1. The V gene's germline CDR1 is SEHNR and CDR2 FQNEAQ (reference sequence). V shed 4 bases and J 8 bases; nucleotides not matched to a gene: 13. The CDR3 is 15 residues long. The CDR3 loop reads CASSSLDRMNKGYTF. CDR3 bases: TGTGCCAGCAGCTCCTTGGACAGGATGAATAAAGGCTACACCTTC.

J is TRBJ2-3 and V is TRBV4-2, with TRBD1 matching 9 bases. Germline V gives CDR1 LGHNA, CDR2 YNFKEQ. The J segment lost 4 bases and the V segment lost 0 bases, leaving 5 bases of the junction unmatched. This CDR3 is built from 16 residues. For the CDR3, the DNA is TGTGCCAGCAGCCAAGAGGGAGGACAGGGGCCAGATACGCAGTATTTT. As protein: CASSQEGGQGPDTQYF.

V gene TRBV11-3 combines with J gene TRBJ1-6, with 8 bases matching TRBD1. V lost 1 base to trimming and J lost 5 bases; unmatched junction nucleotides: 4. Germline-derived CDR1 and CDR2 are SGHNT and YENEEA. The CDR3 length is 16 residues. The CDR3 reads CASSLGPGGNNSPLHF. The CDR3 DNA reads TGTGCCAGCAGCTTAGGCCCAGGGGGCAATAATTCACCCCTCCACTTT.

The chain links TRBV27 to TRBJ1-5, with D tentatively TRBD1 (5 bases). Trimming stripped 3 bases from V and 0 bases from J, with 9 bases between. The CDR3 spans 15 residues. Germline assignment: CDR1 MNHEY and CDR2 SMNVEV (reference sequence). CDR3 in DNA: TGTGCCAGCAGTTTGGGACTGCATAGCAATCAGCCCCAGCATTTT. Its translation: CASSLGLHSNQPQHF.